The 27 T cell receptor beta chains in this list originate from one sample, sequenced in a study of T cell changes during pregnancy in multiple sclerosis (dated 2019 in TCRdb). Library generation was performed with the immunoSEQ multiplex PCR assay. Imported from immuneACCESS, the table was reduced by TCRdb to in-frame sequences with V and J called. These copies leave out some clones; in studies compared against another copy, an unresolved V gene accounts for under half, and the cause of the remainder is not known. The sample yields around 96,000 clones; about 93% were counted once. The top ten hold roughly 4% of the sample. This material consisted of peripheral blood, taken in the first trimester of pregnancy. Receptor source: a female donor with multiple sclerosis, enrolled in a pregnancy study.

The chain joins TRBV6-1 to TRBJ2-7; D is undetermined. This CDR3 has 13 residues. Trimming pared 8 bases from V and 1 base from J, leaving 12 bases between. Germline lookup yields CDR1 MNHNS and CDR2 SASEGT. The CDR3 protein is CASSMGQSYEQYF. The CDR3 DNA follows: TGTGCCAGCTCCATGGGCCAGTCCTACGAGCAGTACTTC.

The count of this clone is one. This chain connects TRBV5-4 to TRBJ1-2; tentatively, D is TRBD1 (5 bases). The ends were cut back, 0 bases at V and 4 bases at J, with 10 bases in the middle. CDR1 SGHNT and CDR2 YYREEE come from the germline V gene (reference sequence). CDR3 length: 14 residues. Here the CDR3 DNA reads TGTGCCAGCAGCTTGGCCGGGGGGAGCTATGGCTACACCTTC. This gives the protein CASSLAGGSYGYTF.

The rearrangement joins TRBV5-1 to TRBJ2-7; 10 nucleotides match TRBD1. V lost 2 bases, J lost 6 bases, and 8 bases stayed unmatched. The CDR3 runs 15 residues. Germline V CDR1 and CDR2: SGHRS, YFSETQ. CDR3 sequence reads: CASSLLGTGAGEQYF. In DNA, the CDR3 is TGCGCCAGCAGCTTACTCGGGACAGGGGCGGGCGAGCAGTACTTC.

The chain combines TRBV15 with TRBJ2-7; 8 nucleotides align to TRBD1. This CDR3 spans 15 amino acids. Trimming at V came to 3 bases and at J to 2 bases, leaving 6 bases not matched to a gene. Germline V gene data show CDR1 as LNHNV and CDR2 as YYDKDF (reference sequence). The CDR3 is CATSRSRTGTYEQYF. The CDR3 DNA follows: TGTGCCACCAGCAGGTCGAGGACAGGGACCTACGAGCAGTACTTC.

V usage is TRBV27 and J usage is TRBJ2-3; 7 nucleotides align to TRBD1. CDR3 length: 15 residues. Per the germline V gene, CDR1 is MNHEY and CDR2 is SMNVEV (reference sequence). The V gene end was trimmed by 5 bases and the J gene end by 0 bases; junction bases not matched to a gene: 5. CDR3 coding DNA: TGTGCCAGCAGTAGCGACAGGGATAGCACAGATACGCAGTATTTT. This sequence encodes CASSSDRDSTDTQYF.

The chain is built from TRBV18 and TRBJ2-3; no clear D. Per germline, CDR1 KGHSH and CDR2 LQKENI. Trimming took 5 bases from V and 1 from J, leaving 10 bases between them. There are 14 residues in the CDR3. The CDR3 here is CASSSTTRTDTQYF. In nucleotides, the CDR3 is TGTGCCAGCTCATCCACTACCCGCACAGATACGCAGTATTTT.

V is TRBV2 and J is TRBJ1-2, with 9 nucleotides matching TRBD1. V lost 9 bases, J lost 6 bases, and 8 bases stayed unmatched. CDR1 is SNHLY and CDR2 is FYNNEI in the germline V gene. The length of the CDR3 is 13 residues. CDR3 protein: CAREDRGGNGYTF. In DNA, the CDR3 is TGTGCCAGGGAGGACAGGGGAGGGAATGGCTACACCTTC.

This clone was observed once. The V call is TRBV27, the J call TRBJ1-6; D is ambiguous. This CDR3 region has 13 residues. The germline V gene encodes CDR1 MNHEY and CDR2 SMNVEV (reference sequence). Trimming removed 3 bases at V and 6 bases at J, with 6 bases between. The DNA of the CDR3 is TGTGCCAGCAGTTTTCTCGGTAATTCACCCCTCCACTTT. Translation: CASSFLGNSPLHF.

This sequence joins TRBV4-1 and TRBJ2-3; D is unresolved. The CDR3 has 14 residues. V gave up 1 base and J gave up 2 bases, with 7 bases separating them. Germline lookup yields CDR1 MGHRA and CDR2 YSYEKL. The CDR3 DNA sequence: TGCGCCAGCAGCCAAGGGCTTTACACAGATACGCAGTATTTT. Amino acids: CASSQGLYTDTQYF.

The chain has TRBV4-1 and TRBJ1-2, with D possibly being TRBD1 (5 bases). Trimming shortened V by 3 bases and J by 4 bases, and 15 bases separated the two germline ends. The length of the CDR3 is 15 residues. CDR1 is MGHRA and CDR2 is YSYEKL in the germline V gene. The CDR3 DNA is TGCGCCAGCAGCCAGGACCCCGACAGACCCTATGGCTACACCTTC. Amino acid sequence: CASSQDPDRPYGYTF.

The V and J genes are TRBV2 and TRBJ2-7, with 7 bases that match TRBD1. Germline CDR1 SNHLY, CDR2 FYNNEI. V gave up 6 bases and J gave up 0 bases; unmatched junction bases: 2. There are 13 residues in the CDR3. The CDR3 is CASRGQDSYEQYF. The CDR3 nucleotides read TGTGCCAGCAGAGGACAGGACTCCTACGAGCAGTACTTC.

V usage is TRBV27 and J usage is TRBJ2-5, with a possible D match to TRBD2 (5 bases). Germline V gives CDR1 MNHEY, CDR2 SMNVEV (reference sequence). Trimming took off 5 bases at V and 3 bases at J, with 16 bases between the two ends. The CDR3 has 15 amino acids. CDR3 residues: CASSPIPGLEETQYF. The CDR3, as DNA: TGTGCCAGCAGTCCGATCCCAGGACTCGAAGAGACCCAGTACTTC.

This chain joins TRBV2 and TRBJ2-1; 8 nucleotides align to TRBD2. This CDR3 contains 15 residues. J lost 0 bases, V lost 4 bases, and 2 bases had no gene match. CDR1 is SNHLY, CDR2 FYNNEI, per germline. The CDR3 sequence is CASSVRGGSYNEQFF. The CDR3 DNA follows: TGTGCCAGCAGTGTTCGGGGGGGCTCCTACAATGAGCAGTTCTTC.

V usage is TRBV25-1 and J usage is TRBJ2-5; 9 bases line up with TRBD2. Trimming cost V 4 bases and J 1 base; bases outside gene matches: 4. The germline gives CDR1 MGHDK, CDR2 SYGVNS. The CDR3 totals 15 residues. CDR3 nucleotides: TGTGCCAGCAGTGCATTAGCGGGGGCCCAAGAGACCCAGTACTTC. It translates to CASSALAGAQETQYF.

This chain joins TRBV9 and TRBJ1-4; D might be TRBD1 (5 bases). The CDR3 is made up of 17 amino acids. Trimming took off 4 bases at V and 5 bases at J, with 21 bases between the two ends. The germline gives CDR1 SGDLS, CDR2 YYNGEE. CDR3 in DNA: TGTGCCAGCAGCTCCCGGGGGGGGGAGGCGCGGAATGAAAAACTGTTTTTT. Its translation is CASSSRGGEARNEKLFF.

The chain carries TRBV13 and TRBJ1-2; the match to TRBD1 covers 7 bases. CDR3 size: 15 residues. Losses at the gene ends were 5 bases for V and 5 bases for J; bases not matched to a gene: 11. Germline V CDR1 and CDR2: PRHDT, FYEKMQ (reference sequence). As DNA, the CDR3 is TGTGCCAGCAGCCCCGGACAGGCTCTGACTTATGGCTACACCTTC. It codes for CASSPGQALTYGYTF. Together with reference TRBV13 and TRBJ1-2, the CDR3 gives the full variable domain: AAGVIQSPRHLIKEKRETATLKCYPIPRHDTVYWYQQGPGQDPQFLISFYEKMQSDKGSIPDRFSAQQFSDYHSELNMSSLELGDSALYFCASSPGQALTYGYTFGSGTRLTVV.

The chain links TRBV13 to TRBJ2-1, with no clear D. Trimming removed 0 bases from V and 0 bases from J, with 6 bases in between. The CDR3 covers 15 residues. Looked up from germline, CDR1 is PRHDT and CDR2 is FYEKMQ (reference sequence). The CDR3 spells CASSLGRSSYNEQFF. CDR3 DNA sequence: TGTGCCAGCAGCTTAGGGCGGAGCTCCTACAATGAGCAGTTCTTC.

This clone was observed once. The rearrangement joins TRBV5-1 to TRBJ1-2; TRBD1 matches at 8 bases. The CDR3 sequence is 14 residues long. After removal of 4 bases from V and 5 bases from J, the junction contained 7 bases not matched to a gene. Germline assignment: CDR1 SGHRS and CDR2 YFSETQ. The chain's CDR3 is CASSPDRGGYGYTF. Written as DNA, the CDR3 is TGCGCCAGCAGCCCAGACAGGGGTGGATATGGCTACACCTTC.

The sample holds one count of this clone. V usage is TRBV5-6 and J usage is TRBJ1-2; weak D call: TRBD1 (6 bases). Germline CDR1 reads SGHDT; CDR2 reads YYEEEE. V was cut by 5 bases and J by 3 bases, with 20 bases left in between. CDR3 length equals 16 residues. For the CDR3, the DNA is TGTGCCAGCAGATCCGAAGAGGGCAGGGGAGACTATGGCTACACCTTC. Its protein product is CASRSEEGRGDYGYTF.

The V and J genes are TRBV5-1 and TRBJ2-1, with 7 bases matching TRBD1. The CDR3 runs 14 residues. V gave up 5 bases and J gave up 5 bases; unmatched junction bases: 7. CDR1 and CDR2 from the germline V gene are SGHRS and YFSETQ. The CDR3: CASSWTGPNNEQFF. CDR3 nucleotide sequence: TGCGCCAGCAGTTGGACAGGCCCTAACAATGAGCAGTTCTTC. The full variable domain, rest sourced from reference TRBV5-1 and TRBJ2-1, is KAGVTQTPRYLIKTRGQQVTLSCSPISGHRSVSWYQQTPGQGLQFLFEYFSETQRNKGNFPGRFSGRQFSNSRSEMNVSTLELGDSALYLCASSWTGPNNEQFFGPGTRLTVL.

The chain couples TRBV11-2 to TRBJ1-6; D unclear. The CDR3 length is 14 residues. V was pared by 0 bases and J by 11 bases, with 11 bases between. The germline V gene encodes CDR1 SGHAT and CDR2 FQNNGV. The CDR3 nucleotides read TGTGCCAGCAGCTTAGATTGGTTGACTGCACCCCTCCACTTT. Its protein is CASSLDWLTAPLHF.

The V call is TRBV7-8, the J call TRBJ2-7; 7 nucleotides agree with TRBD1. Germline CDR1 SGHVS, CDR2 FQNEAQ. This CDR3 region has 15 residues. The V gene end was trimmed by 4 bases and the J gene end by 6 bases; junction bases not matched to a gene: 12. For the CDR3, the DNA is TGTGCCAGCAGCTGGCCGCGAAGGGGGCTGTCCGAGCAGTACTTC. Translation gives CASSWPRRGLSEQYF.

The chain carries TRBV6-5 and TRBJ1-5; no clear D. CDR3 length: 15 amino acids. V lost 0 bases and J lost 0, with 6 bases in between. Germline V gives CDR1 MNHEY, CDR2 SVGAGI. CDR3 residues: CASSYSTGSNQPQHF. DNA of the CDR3: TGTGCCAGCAGTTACTCGACGGGTAGCAATCAGCCCCAGCATTTT.

This chain joins TRBV29-1 and TRBJ2-7, with 8 positions matching TRBD1. This CDR3 region has 13 residues. Germline V CDR1 and CDR2: SQVTM, ANQGSEA. Trimming at V came to 6 bases and at J to 2 bases, leaving 6 bases not matched to a gene. CDR3: CSVRGQDTYEQYF. The CDR3 DNA is TGCAGCGTCCGGGGACAGGATACCTACGAGCAGTACTTC.

CDR3 amino acids: CASPCRRGEETQYF. As DNA, the CDR3 is TGTGCAAGTCCGTGTCGGAGAGGAGAAGAGACCCAGTACTTC. The chain recombines TRBV12-2 with TRBJ2-5; the table names TRBD2, a call not compared with the DNA. TRBV12-2 is a recognized pseudogene. The CDR3 is 14 amino acids.

This clone was seen only a few times. The chain couples TRBV5-5 to TRBJ1-5, with D possibly matching TRBD1 (5 bases). CDR1 is SGHKS, CDR2 YYEKEE, per germline (reference sequence). The CDR3 runs 14 residues. Trimming took off 0 bases at V and 3 bases at J, with 7 bases between the two ends. The CDR3 reads CASSLGQNNQPQHF. The CDR3 bases are TGTGCCAGCAGCTTGGGACAGAACAATCAGCCCCAGCATTTT.

The rearrangement uses TRBV13 and TRBJ2-5; perhaps TRBD2 as D (6 bases). This CDR3 region has 15 residues. In germline, CDR1 is PRHDT, CDR2 FYEKMQ (reference sequence). Trimming pared 1 base from V and 4 bases from J, leaving 13 bases between. For the CDR3, the DNA is TGTGCCAGCAGCTTAGAGGCGGGGTCCCGAGAGACCCAGTACTTC. As protein: CASSLEAGSRETQYF.